The following is a TCR beta chain sequence with its context. Each of the donors was a healthy adult who was HIV-negative and had not had a recent acute infection or vaccination. The data belong to a study of shared clonotypes between healthy human individuals. Data came from immunoSEQ multiplex PCR; TCRdb stores just in-frame clones and leaves some out. The repertoire consists of millions of clones, with 90% to 95% occurring once and the leading ten covering 0.1% to 0.15%. There are 15 residues in the CDR3. CDR1 SQVTM and CDR2 ANQGSEA come from the germline V gene. Trimming took 7 bases from V and 1 from J; bases not matched to a gene: 8.

Sample: naive CD4+ T cells sorted from blood. The subset is: CD45RA+ positively selected. This chain uses TRBV29-1 with TRBJ2-3; 10 bases fit TRBD2. This clonotype was sampled from a man between 18 and 35 years old in good health. In DNA, the CDR3 is TGCAGCGCTCGATCCGGGACTAGCGGCACAGATACGCAGTATTTT. Translating it yields CSARSGTSGTDTQYF.